One sample yielded the 8 T cell receptor beta chains listed below, sequenced in a study of Tregs in tolerant kidney transplant recipients. Related graft donors supplied nonmyeloablative bone marrow transplants, and mixed chimerism was transient. Sequencing used immunoSEQ multiplex PCR; TCRdb keeps in-frame clones, though not all of them. The sample shows fewer than 95,000 clones, approximately 93% of them seen only once. This specimen consisted of CD4+ T cells from blood (PBMCs), obtained 12 months after the transplant. The receptors stem from a human patient who received a combined kidney and bone marrow transplant. Some T cells may be provided by the graft donor.

The J gene is TRBJ2-5, the V gene TRBV19, with 12 bases that match TRBD2. The CDR3 runs to 15 residues. Trimming cost V 7 bases and J 1 base; bases outside gene matches: 4. Per germline, CDR1 LNHDA and CDR2 SQIVND (reference sequence). CDR3: CASKLAGGTQETQYF. The CDR3 bases are TGTGCCAGTAAACTAGCGGGGGGTACCCAAGAGACCCAGTACTTC.

The V call is TRBV27, the J call TRBJ2-7, with 8 bases fitting TRBD2. Trimming at V came to 1 base and at J to 2 bases, leaving 7 bases not matched to a gene. This CDR3 has 16 residues. The germline gives CDR1 MNHEY, CDR2 SMNVEV (reference sequence). The CDR3 loop is CASSLYAGGGTYEQYF. The CDR3 nucleotides are TGTGCCAGCAGTTTATACGCCGGGGGGGGCACCTACGAGCAGTACTTC.

This chain links TRBV4-3 with TRBJ2-1; TRBD1 aligns across 7 bases. After removal of 0 bases from V and 7 bases from J, the junction contained 15 bases not matched to a gene. CDR1 LGHNA and CDR2 YSLEER come from the germline V gene. This CDR3 contains 18 residues. The CDR3: CASSQDLWGRTGENEQFF. CDR3 in DNA: TGCGCCAGCAGCCAAGATCTGTGGGGCAGGACAGGAGAGAATGAGCAGTTCTTC.

This clone has just a few counts. The V call is TRBV11-3, the J call TRBJ2-3; D is uncertain. This CDR3 has 13 amino acids. Per the germline V gene, CDR1 is SGHNT and CDR2 is YENEEA. Trimming took off 6 bases at V and 1 base at J, with 8 bases between the two ends. CDR3 sequence reads: CASRVSGTDTQYF. The CDR3 nucleotides are TGTGCCAGCAGGGTAAGCGGCACAGATACGCAGTATTTT.

The V gene is TRBV25-1, the J gene TRBJ1-4; perhaps TRBD1 as D (5 bases). V lost 4 bases to trimming and J lost 4 bases, with 16 bases between them. This CDR3 is 16 amino acids long. Per the germline V gene, CDR1 is MGHDK and CDR2 is SYGVNS. CDR3 sequence: CASSVLLPGRNEKLFF. DNA for the CDR3: TGTGCCAGCAGTGTCCTATTGCCAGGGCGTAATGAAAAACTGTTTTTT.

This clone was detected once. This chain connects TRBV5-4 to TRBJ2-5, with 7 nucleotides matching TRBD1. Trimming took 0 bases from V and 0 from J; bases not matched to a gene: 5. The CDR3 is 16 amino acids. Germline values: CDR1 SGHNT, CDR2 YYREEE (reference sequence). The CDR3 DNA follows: TGTGCCAGCAGCTTGGTCGGCAGGGGGAACCAAGAGACCCAGTACTTC. Protein: CASSLVGRGNQETQYF. Full variable domain (outside the CDR3, taken from reference TRBV5-4 and TRBJ2-5): ETGVTQSPTHLIKTRGQQVTLRCSSQSGHNTVSWYQQALGQGPQFIFQYYREEENGRGNFPPRFSGLQFPNYSSELNVNALELDDSALYLCASSLVGRGNQETQYFGPGTRLLVL.

The CDR3 region has the DNA TGCGCCAGCAGAAATCAGGGGCTTAACACCGGGGAGCTGTTTTTT. This sequence encodes CASRNQGLNTGELFF. The J gene is TRBJ2-2, the V gene TRBV5-1; tentative D call: TRBD1 (6 bases). Trimming shortened V by 5 bases and J by 2 bases, and 13 bases separated the two germline ends. CDR1 SGHRS and CDR2 YFSETQ come from the germline V gene. The CDR3 runs to 15 residues.

V gene TRBV18 combines with J gene TRBJ2-5; tentatively, D is TRBD2 (6 bases). Judging by the DNA end, TRBJ2-7 fits better; the J call may be wrong. There are 16 residues in the CDR3. Germline CDR1 KGHSH, CDR2 LQKENI. This CDR3 reads CASSPGSGRPSYEQYF. CDR3 in DNA: TGTGCCAGCTCACCGGGAAGCGGGCGGCCGTCCTACGAGCAGTACTTC.